This entry lists 29 T cell receptor beta chains sequenced from one sample in a study of monozygotic twins with inflammatory bowel disease. No DNA is given; TCRdb re-called the 5' RACE reads and lists each CDR3 protein once. The table lists 300,000 to 400,000 distinct CDR3 sequences, with 2% to 3% in the top ten. Input material: blood. The receptors here all came from a human donor with ulcerative colitis or Crohn's disease, or a healthy co-twin of an affected twin (not recorded which).

V gene TRBV4-1 combines with J gene TRBJ2-3. CDR3 length equals 18 residues. The germline V gene encodes CDR1 MGHRA and CDR2 YSYEKL. The CDR3 region is CASSQDRASGRSTDTQYF.

The V call is TRBV20-1, the J call TRBJ2-1; absent DNA, TCRdb's TRBD1 call cannot be checked. In germline, CDR1 is DFQATT, CDR2 SNEGSKA (reference sequence). The CDR3 covers 16 residues. CDR3 sequence reads: CSARLSVVSSYNEQFF.

J is TRBJ1-2 and V is TRBV4-1; with no DNA, the TCRdb D assignment of TRBD1 cannot be verified. The CDR3 length is 17 residues. Germline-derived CDR1 and CDR2 are MGHRA and YSYEKL. CDR3 loop: CASSQTYSGTVGYGYTF.

The chain joins TRBV7-9 to TRBJ1-1; TCRdb proposes TRBD1, but this gene call is untestable without DNA. Per germline, CDR1 SEHNR and CDR2 FQNEAQ (reference sequence). The length of the CDR3 is 15 residues. CDR3 region: CASSLVGDSGTEAFF.

V is TRBV27 and J is TRBJ2-7; TCRdb returns TRBD1, unconfirmable since there is no DNA. Germline lookup yields CDR1 MNHEY and CDR2 SMNVEV (reference sequence). The CDR3 has 16 amino acids. CDR3 sequence: CASSATLGQPVYEQYF.

The chain joins TRBV4-3 to TRBJ2-4. Germline V CDR1 and CDR2: LGHNA, YSLEER. This CDR3 comprises 14 residues. CDR3 sequence: CASSQDRASNIQYF.

This rearrangement joins TRBV5-4 to TRBJ2-3; TCRdb designates TRBD2, a call that cannot be tested without DNA. The CDR3 is 15 residues long. Germline loops: CDR1 SGHNT, CDR2 YYREEE (reference sequence). CDR3 residues: CASSRGLGSTDTQYF.

The V and J genes are TRBV18 and TRBJ2-1; TCRdb indicates TRBD2, and absent DNA this call remains unverified. Germline CDR1 KGHSH, CDR2 LQKENI. The CDR3 loop spans 16 amino acids. The CDR3 region is CASSPGSGEPVNEQFF.

The chain is built from TRBV5-4 and TRBJ1-4; TCRdb proposes TRBD1, but this gene call is untestable without DNA. Looked up from germline, CDR1 is SGHNT and CDR2 is YYREEE (reference sequence). The CDR3 extends over 12 amino acids. This CDR3 reads CASSRDRERLFF. The full variable domain, rest sourced from reference TRBV5-4 and TRBJ1-4, is ETGVTQSPTHLIKTRGQQVTLRCSSQSGHNTVSWYQQALGQGPQFIFQYYREEENGRGNFPPRFSGLQFPNYSSELNVNALELDDSALYLCASSRDRERLFFGSGTQLSVL.

The rearrangement uses TRBV7-9 and TRBJ2-1; the TCRdb call, TRBD1, lacks DNA for checking. This CDR3 has 17 residues. CDR1 is SEHNR and CDR2 is FQNEAQ in the germline V gene (reference sequence). The CDR3 reads CASSLPPGDSSYNEQFF.

The chain has TRBV2 and TRBJ1-4; TCRdb picks TRBD1, but there is no DNA to check that call. The V gene's germline CDR1 is SNHLY and CDR2 FYNNEI. This CDR3 comprises 15 residues. The chain's CDR3 is CASSKGQTSNEKLFF.

The J gene is TRBJ1-2, the V gene TRBV6-1; TCRdb gives TRBD1 as the D gene, but with no DNA this cannot be confirmed. This CDR3 has 14 residues. Germline assignment: CDR1 MNHNS and CDR2 SASEGT. This CDR3 is CASSGDIANYGYTF.

The V gene is TRBV12-3 or TRBV12-4, the J gene TRBJ1-1. The CDR3 consists of 13 residues. The CDR3 here is CASNPRWNTEAFF.

This chain links TRBV7-6 with TRBJ1-1; TCRdb gives TRBD1 as the D gene, but with no DNA this cannot be confirmed. Per germline, CDR1 SGHVS and CDR2 FNYEAQ. The CDR3 totals 14 residues. CDR3 amino acids: CASSPQTGVGEAFF.

This sequence joins TRBV7-9 and TRBJ2-3; TCRdb returns TRBD2, unconfirmable since there is no DNA. Per germline, CDR1 SEHNR and CDR2 FQNEAQ (reference sequence). This CDR3 region has 16 residues. CDR3 sequence: CASSQFLEGSTDTQYF.

V is TRBV10-3 and J is TRBJ2-7. The CDR3 consists of 14 residues. Germline-derived CDR1 and CDR2 are ENHRY and SYGVKD. The chain's CDR3 is CAISEPATSYEQYF.

The V and J genes are TRBV5-1 and TRBJ2-3. The CDR3 is 15 residues long. Germline-derived CDR1 and CDR2 are SGHRS and YFSETQ. CDR3 sequence: CASGPVAASTDTQYF. Full variable domain (rest looked up from reference TRBV5-1 and TRBJ2-3): KAGVTQTPRYLIKTRGQQVTLSCSPISGHRSVSWYQQTPGQGLQFLFEYFSETQRNKGNFPGRFSGRQFSNSRSEMNVSTLELGDSALYLCASGPVAASTDTQYFGPGTRLTVL.

This sequence joins TRBV6-2 or TRBV6-3 and TRBJ1-2. The CDR3 contains 13 residues. Germline V gene sequence: CDR1 MNHEY, CDR2 SVGEGT. CDR3 residues: CASSLFLGPGYTF.

The V and J genes are TRBV6-7 and TRBJ2-1; TCRdb's D call, TRBD1, is unchecked because there is no DNA. TRBV6-7 is sorted into the ORF group, with uncertain function. The CDR3 loop spans 16 amino acids. CDR3: CASSYSGQGAYNEQFF.

The V call is TRBV4-3, the J call TRBJ2-1; TCRdb returns TRBD1, unconfirmable since there is no DNA. The CDR3 is made up of 17 amino acids. Germline V gene sequence: CDR1 LGHNA, CDR2 YSLEER. The CDR3 region is CASSQDPRTGSYNEQFF.

V is TRBV6-5 and J is TRBJ2-1; no DNA is available, so the TRBD2 call from TCRdb remains unchecked. CDR3 length: 15 residues. Germline V gene sequence: CDR1 MNHEY, CDR2 SVGAGI. CDR3 amino acids: CASSWPSGGVDEQFF.

The V call is TRBV19, the J call TRBJ1-5; TCRdb picks TRBD1, but there is no DNA to check that call. This CDR3 is built from 14 residues. Germline CDR1 is LNHDA and CDR2 is SQIVND (reference sequence). This chain's CDR3 is CASSTTGDRQPQHF.

V gene TRBV7-6 combines with J gene TRBJ2-7. CDR1 and CDR2 from the germline V gene are SGHVS and FNYEAQ. This CDR3 comprises 12 residues. This CDR3 is CASSFGFHEQYF. Full variable domain (outside the CDR3, taken from reference TRBV7-6 and TRBJ2-7): GAGVSQSPRYKVTKRGQDVALRCDPISGHVSLYWYRQALGQGPEFLTYFNYEAQQDKSGLPNDRFSAERPEGSISTLTIQRTEQRDSAMYRCASSFGFHEQYFGPGTRLTVT.

The chain recombines TRBV5-1 with TRBJ2-1; absent DNA, TCRdb's TRBD2 call cannot be checked. The germline V gene has CDR1 SGHRS and CDR2 YFSETQ. The CDR3 has 17 residues. The CDR3 reads CASNPGLAGGGYNEQFF.

The chain couples TRBV25-1 to TRBJ2-1; the D call of TRBD1 rests on TCRdb alone, since no DNA is present to check it. Germline CDR1 is MGHDK and CDR2 is SYGVNS. The CDR3 runs to 14 residues. This CDR3 reads CASTRTGYYNEQFF.

This chain joins TRBV4-2 and TRBJ2-7; TCRdb proposes TRBD1, but this gene call is untestable without DNA. Germline CDR1 and CDR2: LGHNA and YNFKEQ. The CDR3 spans 13 residues. CDR3 amino acids: CASSKGREYEQYF.

J is TRBJ2-3 and V is TRBV6-5; there is no DNA to check the TCRdb D call of TRBD2. The CDR3 has 16 residues. Per germline, CDR1 MNHEY and CDR2 SVGAGI. The CDR3 loop reads CASSTDFSGDMDTQYF.

The rearrangement links TRBV6-5 to TRBJ2-7; TCRdb returns TRBD1, unconfirmable since there is no DNA. The CDR3 is 15 amino acids. Germline CDR1 MNHEY, CDR2 SVGAGI. This CDR3 reads CASSYSGTGSYEQYF.

The chain links TRBV4-1 to TRBJ2-2; TCRdb proposes TRBD1, but this gene call is untestable without DNA. CDR3 length: 15 amino acids. Germline V gene data show CDR1 as MGHRA and CDR2 as YSYEKL. The CDR3 is CASSQEPGLTGELFF.